The next 14 T cell receptor beta chains were all read from a single sample in a study of blood T cell repertoires in COVID-19. Some clones are missing from TCRdb's copy, which holds only in-frame ones; the method was immunoSEQ multiplex PCR. The sample contains about 59,000 clones, about 90% of which appear only once. Sequencing was carried out using peripheral blood. The receptors originated from a woman aged 80 or older with active COVID-19.

The chain joins TRBV2 to TRBJ1-2, with D maybe TRBD1 (6 bases). Germline V CDR1 and CDR2: SNHLY, FYNNEI. The CDR3 has 13 amino acids. Trimming shortened V by 5 bases and J by 4 bases, and 11 bases separated the two germline ends. Written as DNA, the CDR3 is TGTGCCAGCAGTCCGGACAGCCTCTATGGCTACACCTTC. This encodes CASSPDSLYGYTF.

This clone has just one count. The chain is built from TRBV2 and TRBJ2-7; D not certain. There are 12 residues in the CDR3. Germline CDR1 reads SNHLY; CDR2 reads FYNNEI. Trimming cost V 8 bases and J 3 bases, with 11 bases left between them. DNA for the CDR3: TGTGCCAGCGCAGACAAGTACTACGAGCAGTACTTC. It codes for CASADKYYEQYF.

The chain carries TRBV6-5 and TRBJ2-7; weak D call: TRBD1 (6 bases). The germline CDR1 and CDR2 sequences are MNHEY and SVGAGI. Trimming pared 0 bases from V and 3 bases from J, leaving 6 bases between. This CDR3 spans 13 amino acids. The CDR3 DNA sequence: TGTGCCAGCAGTTACTCGACAGGCTACGAGCAGTACTTC. It codes for CASSYSTGYEQYF.

This chain joins TRBV11-2 and TRBJ1-4; 9 nucleotides match TRBD1. The CDR3 extends over 14 amino acids. V was pared by 5 bases and J by 8 bases, with 6 bases of the junction left unmatched. CDR1 is SGHAT and CDR2 is FQNNGV in the germline V gene. CDR3 in amino acids: CASSTTGQGEKLFF. The CDR3 bases are TGTGCCAGCAGCACCACGGGACAGGGCGAAAAACTGTTTTTT. Filled out from reference TRBV11-2 and TRBJ1-4, the complete variable domain reads EAGVAQSPRYKIIEKRQSVAFWCNPISGHATLYWYQQILGQGPKLLIQFQNNGVVDDSQLPKDRFSAERLKGVDSTLKIQPAKLEDSAVYLCASSTTGQGEKLFFGSGTQLSVL.

V gene TRBV7-8 combines with J gene TRBJ2-2, with 15 bases lining up with TRBD2. Germline CDR1 reads SGHVS; CDR2 reads FQNEAQ. After removal of 5 bases from V and 4 bases from J, the junction contained 11 bases not matched to a gene. The CDR3 spans 19 residues. CDR3 DNA sequence: TGTGCCAGCAGCCCAGTGGGACTAGCGGGGGGCGGCGGCACCGGGGAGCTGTTTTTT. Translating it yields CASSPVGLAGGGGTGELFF.

The genes are TRBV18 and TRBJ1-2; TRBD1 agrees at 7 bases. CDR3 size: 14 residues. J was trimmed by 8 bases and V by 3 bases; bases with no gene match: 9. Germline V gene sequence: CDR1 KGHSH, CDR2 LQKENI. The CDR3 region is CASSPETGREGYTF. The CDR3 DNA reads as TGTGCCAGCTCACCTGAGACAGGGCGAGAGGGCTACACCTTC.

With respect to this clone: The same CDR3 arises from other DNA sequences in this sample as well. The chain is built from TRBV7-8 and TRBJ1-4, with 9 bases aligning to TRBD1. This CDR3 has 18 residues. Germline loops: CDR1 SGHVS, CDR2 FQNEAQ. The ends lost 3 bases at V and 7 bases at J; junction bases unmatched: 15. The chain's CDR3 is CASSLMGQGARDGEKLFF. The CDR3 region has the DNA TGTGCCAGCAGCTTGATGGGACAGGGAGCTCGAGATGGTGAAAAACTGTTTTTT.

The CDR3 DNA follows: TGTGCCAGCAGTTTGTGGACGGAGGATGGCTACACCTTC. It yields the protein CASSLWTEDGYTF. V and J are TRBV12-3 or TRBV12-4 and TRBJ1-2, with D hard to call. Between the trimmed V and J ends, which lost 3 bases and 6 bases, there was a span of 11 bases. This CDR3 spans 13 amino acids.

The V and J genes are TRBV6-1 and TRBJ2-1; no clear D. This CDR3 comprises 12 residues. Germline CDR1 and CDR2: MNHNS and SASEGT. V lost 3 bases and J lost 4, with 4 bases in between. In nucleotides, the CDR3 is TGTGCCAGCAGTGATCGGTACAATGAGCAGTTCTTC. Protein: CASSDRYNEQFF.

The chain carries TRBV9 and TRBJ2-7, with TRBD2 matching over 8 bases. This CDR3 is 15 amino acids long. V lost 4 bases and J lost 3; bases outside the gene matches: 9. Germline V gene lookup returns CDR1 SGDLS and CDR2 YYNGEE. The CDR3 bases are TGTGCCAGCAGCCTCTCAGTTAGCGGGGACTACGAGCAGTACTTC. Its translation: CASSLSVSGDYEQYF. The full variable domain, rest sourced from reference TRBV9 and TRBJ2-7, is DSGVTQTPKHLITATGQRVTLRCSPRSGDLSVYWYQQSLDQGLQFLIQYYNGEERAKGNILERFSAQQFPDLHSELNLSSLELGDSALYFCASSLSVSGDYEQYFGPGTRLTVT.

This clone appeared a few times. The sample carries other DNA sequences with the same CDR3. The V gene is TRBV18, the J gene TRBJ1-6; D might be TRBD1 (5 bases). V was trimmed by 2 bases and J by 10 bases, leaving 12 bases between them. The germline gives CDR1 KGHSH, CDR2 LQKENI. CDR3 size: 14 residues. CDR3 in amino acids: CASSPEGQGSPLHF. The CDR3 DNA reads TGTGCCAGCTCACCAGAAGGGCAGGGATCACCCCTCCACTTT.

This clone has only one observation. The gene calls are TRBV9 and TRBJ2-1; D gene uncertain. This CDR3 has 15 residues. The germline V gene encodes CDR1 SGDLS and CDR2 YYNGEE. With 0 bases removed from V and 0 bases from J, the gap between germline ends came to 7 bases. CDR3 amino acids: CASSVGASSYNEQFF. CDR3 in DNA: TGTGCCAGCAGCGTAGGAGCCTCCTCCTACAATGAGCAGTTCTTC.

This clone was detected only once. The CDR3 region has the DNA TGTGCCAGCAGTTACTCTAGTAATGAGCAGTTCTTC. Its translation: CASSYSSNEQFF. The V call is TRBV6-6, the J call TRBJ2-1; D is undetermined. Trimming took off 0 bases at V and 7 bases at J, with 4 bases between the two ends. Germline-derived CDR1 and CDR2 are MNHNY and SVGAGI (reference sequence). There are 12 residues in the CDR3.

The CDR3: CASSQAKTQYF. The CDR3 DNA reads as TGCGCCAGCAGCCAAGCAAAGACCCAGTACTTC. V gene TRBV4-1 combines with J gene TRBJ2-5, with D uncertain. Trimming shortened V by 1 base and J by 6 bases, and 3 bases separated the two germline ends. Per germline, CDR1 MGHRA and CDR2 YSYEKL. There are 11 residues in the CDR3.